Each of the 24 T cell receptor beta chains below was sequenced from the same sample in a study of tumor-infiltrating lymphocytes in primary liver carcinoma. Priming with a constant-region primer yielded TCR beta cDNA from 500 ng total RNA. Library construction for TCR beta comprised three nested multiplex PCR rounds performed with slightly modified ARM-PCR. TRBV1-TRBV30 forward primers paired with a C-beta reverse primer were used in the first two PCR rounds, which ran approximately 10 cycles each. TCRdb recomputed calls from the multiplex PCR reads with MiXCR, one row per CDR3 protein. The sample shows approximately 210,000 distinct CDR3 sequences, about 61% of them seen only once. The source of the blood RNA was unsorted whole blood, and germline DNA was extracted as well. The sample comprised peripheral blood. All receptors come from a woman aged 55-69 years with primary liver carcinoma and hepatitis B virus infection.

A word on this clonotype: The junction shows a germline mismatch at one end, possibly a read error. This rearrangement joins TRBV11-2 to TRBJ2-1; TRBD1 agrees at 9 bases. The CDR3 spans 18 residues. Germline V gene data show CDR1 as SGHAT and CDR2 as FQNNGV. CDR3: CASSFATGGSGSYIEQFF. CDR3 sequence (DNA): TGTGCCAGCAGCTTTGCGACAGGGGGTTCCGGCTCCTACATTGAGCAGTTCTTC. The whole variable domain, filled in from reference TRBV11-2 and TRBJ2-1, reads EAGVAQSPRYKIIEKRQSVAFWCNPISGHATLYWYQQILGQGPKLLIQFQNNGVVDDSQLPKDRFSAERLKGVDSTLKIQPAKLEDSAVYLCASSFATGGSGSYIEQFFGPGTRLTVL.

J is TRBJ2-7 and V is TRBV7-9, with TRBD2 as a possible D gene (6 bases). V was shortened by 1 base and J by 5 bases, with 12 bases between the two germline ends. The CDR3 is 14 amino acids. Germline CDR1 and CDR2: SEHNR and FQNEAQ (reference sequence). The CDR3 here is CASSLVGGAHEQYF. The CDR3 nucleotides are TGTGCCAGCAGCTTAGTCGGCGGGGCGCACGAGCAGTACTTC.

This clonotype showed up many times. The V gene is TRBV10-3, the J gene TRBJ1-2; 7 nucleotides agree with TRBD1. CDR3 length: 11 amino acids. Germline trimming cut 10 bases from V and 6 bases from J; bases unmatched to any gene: 5. Germline V gene sequence: CDR1 ENHRY, CDR2 SYGVKD. CDR3 amino acids: CATRQGNGYTF. The CDR3, as DNA: TGTGCCACGAGACAGGGAAATGGCTACACCTTC.

This clonotype has only one observation. A read error is possible here, since a much larger clone lies one base away. The genes are TRBV28 and TRBJ1-6; D gene ambiguous. The CDR3 covers 12 residues. Germline V gives CDR1 MDHEN, CDR2 SYDVKM. DNA of the CDR3: TGTGCCAGCGGAAGACCCAACTCACCCCTCGACTTT. It translates to CASGRPNSPLDF.

In regard to this clonotype: In this CDR3 the conserved last residue, phenylalanine or tryptophan, is missing, so a read error is likely. This chain connects TRBV28 to TRBJ1-1; D may be TRBD1 (6 bases). The CDR3 loop spans 14 amino acids. Germline CDR1 reads MDHEN; CDR2 reads SYDVKM. CDR3 nucleotide sequence: TGTACCAGCAGAACAGGGTTTAGGAACACTGAAGCTTTCTCT. Translating gives CTSRTGFRNTEAFS.

For this clonotype: This may stem from a read error, because a much larger clone lies one nucleotide away. The CDR3 ends on some other residue instead of the conserved phenylalanine or tryptophan, so this is likely a read error. The V call is TRBV4-1, the J call TRBJ2-5; D could derive from TRBD1 or TRBD2 (6 bases each). CDR1 is MGHRA, CDR2 YSYEKL, per germline. V shed 3 bases and J shed 7 bases, with 18 bases lying between them. This CDR3 is built from 15 residues. CDR3 coding DNA: TGCGCCAGCAGCCAGACGTTGGGGGGCCCAGGGACCCAGTACTTA. This sequence encodes CASSQTLGGPGTQYL.

The chain carries TRBV11-1 and TRBJ2-1; D is undetermined. The V gene lost 3 bases and the J gene lost 4 bases, with 16 bases spanning the gap. Germline CDR1 is SGHAT and CDR2 is FQDESV (reference sequence). The CDR3 totals 16 residues. In nucleotides, the CDR3 is TGTGCCAGCAGCTTTCGAGGCCGGGCCTTATACAATGAGCAGTTCTTC. It yields the protein CASSFRGRALYNEQFF.

This clonotype occurred once. Germline and junction disagree at one end, which may indicate a read error. The genes are TRBV11-3 and TRBJ1-1; the D gene is possibly TRBD1 (6 bases). The CDR3 totals 15 residues. Germline loops: CDR1 SGHNT, CDR2 YENEEA. CDR3 nucleotide sequence: TGTGCCAGCAGCTTACAGGGGCGAGACCGCACTGAAGCTTTCTTC. Protein sequence: CASSLQGRDRTEAFF.

The gene calls are TRBV30 and TRBJ2-5; weak D call: TRBD1 (5 bases). The V gene lost 1 base and the J gene lost 9 bases, with 18 bases spanning the gap. Looked up from germline, CDR1 is GTSNPN and CDR2 is SVGIG (reference sequence). This CDR3 has 14 residues. Here the CDR3 reads CAWSGGSPKRPQYF. DNA of the CDR3: TGTGCCTGGAGTGGGGGCAGCCCCAAGAGACCCCAGTACTTC.

This clonotype was recorded at least ten times. The chain couples TRBV7-8 to TRBJ1-1; D call uncertain. The CDR3 extends over 12 amino acids. The V gene lost 4 bases and the J gene lost 3 bases, with 6 bases spanning the gap. CDR1 and CDR2 (germline): SGHVS, FQNEAQ. CDR3 amino acids: CASSWRDTEAFF. CDR3 coding DNA: TGTGCCAGCAGCTGGAGGGACACTGAAGCTTTCTTT. The complete variable domain, with remaining parts taken from reference TRBV7-8 and TRBJ1-1, reads GAGVSQSPRYKVAKRGQDVALRCDPISGHVSLFWYQQALGQGPEFLTYFQNEAQLDKSGLPSDRFFAERPEGSVSTLKIQRTQQEDSAVYLCASSWRDTEAFFGQGTRLTVV.

About this clonotype: The conserved final phenylalanine or tryptophan is absent from the CDR3, which likely points to a read error. The CDR3 protein is CAISESGQVGNQPQHI. In DNA form, the CDR3 reads TGTGCCATCAGTGAGTCTGGGCAGGTCGGCAATCAGCCCCAGCATATT. This chain links TRBV10-3 with TRBJ1-5, with unresolved D. The CDR3 sequence is 16 residues long. Per germline, CDR1 ENHRY and CDR2 SYGVKD. Trimming took off 0 bases at V and 2 bases at J, with 11 bases between the two ends.

The chain joins TRBV11-3 to TRBJ1-6; a weak D match, TRBD1 (6 bases). The CDR3 totals 12 residues. Trimming took 7 bases from V and 19 from J, leaving 20 bases between them. Germline loops: CDR1 SGHNT, CDR2 YENEEA. The CDR3 here is CASNFTGQIQHF. CDR3 bases: TGTGCCAGCAACTTCACCGGACAGATTCAACACTTT. The whole variable domain, remainder taken from reference TRBV11-3 and TRBJ1-6, is EAGVVQSPRYKIIEKKQPVAFWCNPISGHNTLYWYLQNLGQGPELLIRYENEEAVDDSQLPKDRFSAERLKGVDSTLKIQPAELGDSAVYLCASNFTGQIQHFGNGTRLTVT.

Comment on this clonotype: Mismatch with germline at one junction end may stem from a read error. This chain uses TRBV6-5 with TRBJ2-7; D perhaps matches TRBD1 (6 bases). Per the germline V gene, CDR1 is MNHEY and CDR2 is SVGAGI. The CDR3 runs 16 residues. The CDR3 coding sequence is TGTGCCTGCAGTTACTCGACGGAGACAGGCTCCTACGACCAGCACTTC. Its protein is CACSYSTETGSYDQHF.

Regarding this clonotype: The missing conserved phenylalanine or tryptophan at the end of this CDR3 makes a read error likely. This sequence joins TRBV12-5 and TRBJ1-1; D not certain. The CDR3 loop spans 13 amino acids. Between the trimmed V and J ends, which lost 1 base and 2 bases, there was a span of 5 bases. Germline CDR1 reads LGHNT; CDR2 reads FRNRAP. CDR3 loop: CASGLGANTEAFL. CDR3 DNA: TGTGCTAGTGGTTTGGGGGCAAACACTGAAGCTTTCTTA.

This clonotype has a handful of counts. The J gene is TRBJ1-2, the V gene TRBV6-2 or TRBV6-3; no clear D gene. From germline, CDR1 is MNHEY and CDR2 SVGEGT. The V and J ends lost 6 bases and 2 bases respectively, with 13 bases between them. The CDR3 runs to 14 residues. The CDR3, as DNA: TGTGCCAGCAGCTCCGGACCAATGAACTATGGCTACACCTTC. Translation gives CASSSGPMNYGYTF.

The chain uses TRBV5-1 and TRBJ2-3, with TRBD2 matching over 13 bases. CDR1 SGHRS and CDR2 YFSETQ come from the germline V gene. This CDR3 region has 17 residues. The junction had 7 bases not matched to a gene; V was cut back by 4 bases and J by 2 bases. The CDR3 protein is CASSGGTSGDFTDTQYF. In nucleotides, the CDR3 is TGCGCCAGCAGCGGGGGGACTAGCGGGGATTTCACAGATACGCAGTATTTT. The complete variable domain, with remaining parts taken from reference TRBV5-1 and TRBJ2-3, reads KAGVTQTPRYLIKTRGQQVTLSCSPISGHRSVSWYQQTPGQGLQFLFEYFSETQRNKGNFPGRFSGRQFSNSRSEMNVSTLELGDSALYLCASSGGTSGDFTDTQYFGPGTRLTVL.

The chain is built from TRBV6-5 and TRBJ2-5, with D perhaps matching TRBD2 (6 bases). Germline CDR1 reads MNHEY; CDR2 reads SVGAGI. V gave up 7 bases and J gave up 1 base, with 10 bases separating them. The CDR3 contains 13 residues. CDR3 DNA sequence: TGTGCCAGCAAAAAGGGAGGCCAAGAGACCCAGTACTTC. Amino acid sequence: CASKKGGQETQYF.

The chain couples TRBV11-2 to TRBJ2-1; 7 nucleotides line up with TRBD2. CDR3 length: 18 residues. In germline, CDR1 is SGHAT, CDR2 FQNNGV. The V gene end was trimmed by 4 bases and the J gene end by 9 bases; junction bases not matched to a gene: 21. The chain's CDR3 is CASSSYRLSSGGFSEQFF. The CDR3 bases are TGTGCCAGCAGCTCTTATCGACTTTCTAGCGGAGGTTTCAGTGAGCAGTTCTTC.

The rearrangement joins TRBV14 to TRBJ2-3; 12 bases map to TRBD2. The CDR3 sequence is 14 residues long. Trimming removed 1 base from V and 14 bases from J; junction bases left unmatched: 7. CDR1 and CDR2 from the germline V gene are SGHDN and FVKESK. CDR3 DNA sequence: TGTGCCAGCAGCCAAGGACTAGCGGGAGCTGTGGGGTATTTT. This gives the protein CASSQGLAGAVGYF.

This clonotype was found a few times. The final CDR3 position lacks the conserved phenylalanine or tryptophan, pointing to a likely read error. DNA of the CDR3: TGTGCCAGCAGCCTGATGGCAGGGACGAACACTGAAGCTTTCTCT. This gives the protein CASSLMAGTNTEAFS. The chain combines TRBV7-8 with TRBJ1-1; D perhaps matches TRBD1 (5 bases). The CDR3 loop spans 15 amino acids. The germline gives CDR1 SGHVS, CDR2 FQNEAQ. V lost 5 bases to trimming and J lost 1 base, with 14 bases between them.

Regarding this clonotype: A read error may be the cause here, since a much bigger clone is one base away. The chain couples TRBV28 to TRBJ2-1, with 9 bases that match TRBD2. This CDR3 has 15 amino acids. Per germline, CDR1 MDHEN and CDR2 SYDVKM. The CDR3 sequence: CASSLLASGNNEHFF. In nucleotides, the CDR3 is TGTGCCAGCAGTTTACTGGCTAGCGGGAACAATGAGCACTTCTTC.

This clonotype was counted a few times. The chain links TRBV30 to TRBJ1-5; 7 bases are a match to TRBD1. Germline trimming cut 1 base from V and 5 bases from J; bases unmatched to any gene: 5. CDR1 is GTSNPN and CDR2 is SVGIG in the germline V gene (reference sequence). The CDR3 spans 14 residues. In DNA, the CDR3 is TGTGCCTGGAGTGGGACCGGGACAGATCAGCCCCAGCATTTT. This encodes CAWSGTGTDQPQHF. The entire variable domain, with the rest obtained from reference TRBV30 and TRBJ1-5, is as follows: SQTIHQWPATLVQPVGSPLSLECTVEGTSNPNLYWYRQAAGRGLQLLFYSVGIGQISSEVPQNLSASRPQDRQFILSSKKLLLSDSGFYLCAWSGTGTDQPQHFGDGTRLSIL.

The chain combines TRBV28 with TRBJ1-1; 12 nucleotides agree with TRBD1. Germline assignment: CDR1 MDHEN and CDR2 SYDVKM. J was trimmed by 3 bases and V by 8 bases; bases with no gene match: 4. The CDR3 consists of 14 residues. CDR3 sequence reads: CASGTGGVDTEAFF. DNA for the CDR3: TGTGCCAGCGGGACAGGGGGCGTAGACACTGAAGCTTTCTTT.

In regard to this clonotype: Being one base from a much bigger clone, this may be a read error. The chain couples TRBV5-6 to TRBJ2-6; 7 positions agree with TRBD1. CDR3 length equals 18 residues. Germline CDR1 SGHDT, CDR2 YYEEEE. CDR3 DNA sequence: TGTGCCAGCAGCTTATCAGGGGGTTCTCTATCTGGGGCCAACGTCCTGGCTTTC. It specifies CASSLSGGSLSGANVLAF.